The rows below give T cell receptor beta chains drawn from one sample of a study of blood T cells in healthy people across ages. TCRdb recomputed calls from the 5' RACE reads with MiXCR, one row per CDR3 protein. The table lists 750,000 to 950,000 distinct CDR3 sequences, approximately 32% of them singletons. A further study also used this sample, focusing on T cells of mothers and their children.

The sequenced material came from blood. The receptor source for this set is a woman aged 40 to 50 in good health. Each CDR3 is given with its conserved first and last residue. A D gene is named only where the DNA matches it firmly. Rows give clone size only sometimes, using once, few, many, or a class for an expanded clone.

V	size	J	D	DNA	CDR3
TRBV11-2	many	TRBJ2-5	.	TGTGCCAGCAGAGGACAGTTCAGCGGTTACGAGACCCAGTACTTC	CASRGQFSGYETQYF
TRBV9	few	TRBJ1-2	TRBD1	TGTGCCAGCAGCGGTTGGACAGGGCGTGGCTATGGCTACACCTTC	CASSGWTGRGYGYTF
TRBV29-1	many	TRBJ2-5	.	TGCAGCGTTCTTGGGGTGAACGAAGAGACCCAGTACTTC	CSVLGVNEETQYF
TRBV5-1	.	TRBJ2-2	.	TGCGCCAGCAGCGTGATGGGGGAGCTGTTTTTT	CASSVMGELFF
TRBV5-1	few	TRBJ2-3	.	TGCGCCAGCAGCTTGACGTCACGACTAGTATCTGTCACAGATACGCAGTATTTT	CASSLTSRLVSVTDTQYF
TRBV25-1	few	TRBJ2-1	.	TGTGCCAGCAGTGAATTGGGGGGGGCGGATGAGCAGTTCTTC	CASSELGGADEQFF
TRBV28	.	TRBJ2-1	.	TGTGCCAGCACCCACGGGGACAATGAGCAGTTCTTC	CASTHGDNEQFF
TRBV20-1	.	TRBJ2-3	TRBD2	TGCAGTGCTATAGCGGGGGGAATTAGCACAGATACGCAGTATTTT	CSAIAGGISTDTQYF
TRBV4-1	.	TRBJ2-3	TRBD2	TGCGCCAGCAGCCAAGGTGCAGCGCGACAGCCCCGCGGGGGTACGCAGTATTTT	CASSQGAARQPRGGTQYF
TRBV5-1	.	TRBJ1-1	TRBD1	TGCGCCAGCTCCGTGGGACAGGGGGTGGCTTTCTTT	CASSVGQGVAFF
TRBV10-3	few	TRBJ1-1	TRBD1	TGTGCCATCAGTGAGGTAGGCAGGGGGACCACTGAAGCTTTCTTT	CAISEVGRGTTEAFF
TRBV2	.	TRBJ1-5	.	TGTGCCAGCAGTGAAGCGCCGTTCGGGGCCAGGGGAGTTGGCAATCAGCCCCAGCATTTT	CASSEAPFGARGVGNQPQHF
TRBV5-1	.	TRBJ1-1	TRBD1	TGCGGCAGCAGACGAACAGGGGACGAAGAAGCTTTCTTT	CGSRRTGDEEAFF
TRBV27	once	TRBJ2-1	.	TGTGCCAGCAGTACAGGGAATTCGCAATGGGAGCAGTTCTTC	CASSTGNSQWEQFF
TRBV5-1	few	TRBJ1-2	.	TGCGCCAGCAGCCGATCGGCCGGACAGTCTAACTATGGCTACACCTTC	CASSRSAGQSNYGYTF
TRBV10-3	.	TRBJ2-7	.	TGTGCCATCAGTGAGTCGAAGACTACATCGTACGAGCAGTACTTC	CAISESKTTSYEQYF
TRBV10-3	.	TRBJ2-3	.	TGTGCCATCAGTGAGTCCAAGAACACAGATACGCAGTATTTT	CAISESKNTDTQYF
TRBV6-2/TRBV6-3	few	TRBJ2-7	.	TGTGCCACTGGGACGGTGACGTACGAGCAGTACTTC	CATGTVTYEQYF
TRBV4-3	few	TRBJ1-5	.	TGCGCCAGCAGCCAACTCGGGACAAGTCAGCCCCAGCATTTT	CASSQLGTSQPQHF
TRBV10-3	.	TRBJ2-1	.	TGTGCCATCAGTGAGTCGGACTGGGAAGGGCAGTTCTTC	CAISESDWEGQFF
TRBV29-1	many	TRBJ2-7	TRBD1	TGCAGCGTCGAACACAGGACAGGGAGGAACTTC	CSVEHRTGRNF
TRBV6-5	few	TRBJ1-5	.	TGTGCCAGCAGCGAGGGTTGGGGGCCCCAGCATTTT	CASSEGWGPQHF
TRBV29-1	.	TRBJ1-4	.	TGCAGCGTTGCATCTAATGAAAAACTGTTTTTT	CSVASNEKLFF
TRBV2	.	TRBJ2-7	TRBD1	TGTGCCAGCAGTGCGGGGACAGGGGGCGCCTCCTACGAGCAGTACTTC	CASSAGTGGASYEQYF
TRBV7-2	.	TRBJ2-5	.	TGTGCCAGCAGCCGCCTTTACGTGGGCCGGGAGACCCAGTACTTC	CASSRLYVGRETQYF
TRBV27	many	TRBJ1-2	.	TGTGCCAGCCGACAATCGGGGGGTTGGGTTCATGGCTACACCTTC	CASRQSGGWVHGYTF
TRBV28	.	TRBJ2-2	TRBD1	TGTGCCAGTCTCAAGGGGACAGGGAACACCGGGGAGCTGTTTTTT	CASLKGTGNTGELFF
TRBV19	few	TRBJ1-1	.	TGTGCCAGTAGTGGTGTGGTCAGCACTGAAGCTTTCTTT	CASSGVVSTEAFF
TRBV20-1	many	TRBJ2-5	TRBD2	TGCAGTGCTAGGGGAGGGAAAGAGACCCAGTACTTC	CSARGGKETQYF
TRBV6-5	few	TRBJ1-3	TRBD1	TGTGCCAGCAGCTGGGGGACAGGGGGCTCTGGAAACACCATATATTTT	CASSWGTGGSGNTIYF
TRBV28	few	TRBJ1-2	.	TGTGCCAGCAGTTACGAGACACTAGGTACTTATGGCTACACCTTC	CASSYETLGTYGYTF
TRBV28	.	TRBJ1-5	.	TGTGCCAGCAGTTTCACGTTCTCGAATCAGCCCCAGCATTTT	CASSFTFSNQPQHF
TRBV5-6	few	TRBJ2-7	.	TGTGCCAGCAGCTTTTACAGTTACTACGAGCAGTACTTC	CASSFYSYYEQYF
TRBV19	.	TRBJ2-1	TRBD2	TGTGCCAGTAGTGCCCGACTAGCGGGGGGCAGCTATGAGCAGTTCTTC	CASSARLAGGSYEQFF
TRBV7-2	.	TRBJ1-4	.	TGTGCCAGCGGGGGAGCCCCTAATGAAAAACTGTTTTTT	CASGGAPNEKLFF
TRBV3-1	.	TRBJ1-1	.	TGTGCCAGCAGCCAAGTGTGGACAACAATGAACACTGAAGCTTTCTTT	CASSQVWTTMNTEAFF
TRBV7-2	.	TRBJ2-7	TRBD2	TGTGCCAGCAGCTCCCTCTACGGGGGGGGTTACGAGCAGTACTTC	CASSSLYGGGYEQYF
TRBV4-1	.	TRBJ1-5	.	TGCGCCAGCAGCCAAGATGGGGCAGGCCAACAGCCCCAGCATTTT	CASSQDGAGQQPQHF
TRBV12-3/TRBV12-4	few	TRBJ1-1	.	TGTGCCAGCAGTTCGGACTCAGGGAGCACTGAAGCTTTCTTT	CASSSDSGSTEAFF
TRBV6-6	many	TRBJ2-1	TRBD2	TGTGCCAGCACCCACAGGGGTAGCGGGGGAGCTAACAATGAGCAGTTCTTC	CASTHRGSGGANNEQFF
TRBV7-2	.	TRBJ1-5	.	TGTGCCAGCAGCTTAGCCCAGGGTGAGCCCCAGCATTTT	CASSLAQGEPQHF
TRBV7-6	.	TRBJ2-4	TRBD2	TGTGCCAGCAGCTTAAATCTAGCGGGGGGACTCCAAGCCAAAAACATTCAGTACTTC	CASSLNLAGGLQAKNIQYF
TRBV6-4	.	TRBJ2-3	.	TGTGCCACCCCCCACCTGGCAGACGCCATACTTTCTAGCACAGATACGCAGTATTTT	CATPHLADAILSSTDTQYF
TRBV12-3/TRBV12-4	.	TRBJ1-1	TRBD1	TGTGCCAGCAGTTCCGCCGGGACAGTGAACACTGAAGCTTTCTTT	CASSSAGTVNTEAFF
TRBV5-1	few	TRBJ2-4	.	TGCGTCAGCAGCTTGTCTGAAGGCGACCCGCAGTACTTC	CVSSLSEGDPQYF
TRBV11-3	.	TRBJ2-2	.	TGTGCCAGCAGCTTAGTCTTAGACGGGGAGCTGTTTTTT	CASSLVLDGELFF
TRBV27	many	TRBJ2-4	TRBD1	TGTGCCAGCAGTGGAGGACAGGGGAGCCTATCTGGTAGTCAGTACTTC	CASSGGQGSLSGSQYF
TRBV5-1	.	TRBJ2-7	TRBD2	TGCGCCAGCAGCTTCATAGCGGGAGGGCAGGACGAGCAGTACTTC	CASSFIAGGQDEQYF
TRBV5-1	many	TRBJ2-7	.	TGCGCCAGCAGCCCATCTGGAGCCTACGAGCAGTACTTC	CASSPSGAYEQYF
TRBV28	.	TRBJ1-5	.	TGTGCCAGCAGCACCAAGACAGGTCCTAGAAGGGCCCAGCATTTT	CASSTKTGPRRAQHF
TRBV27	few	TRBJ2-7	.	TGTGCCAGCAGTAAAACAGGGTGGGACTACGAGCAGTACTTC	CASSKTGWDYEQYF
TRBV7-2	many	TRBJ2-5	TRBD1	TGTGCCAGCAGCTTAGGACAGGGGGGGGGCCAAGAGACCCAGTACTTC	CASSLGQGGGQETQYF